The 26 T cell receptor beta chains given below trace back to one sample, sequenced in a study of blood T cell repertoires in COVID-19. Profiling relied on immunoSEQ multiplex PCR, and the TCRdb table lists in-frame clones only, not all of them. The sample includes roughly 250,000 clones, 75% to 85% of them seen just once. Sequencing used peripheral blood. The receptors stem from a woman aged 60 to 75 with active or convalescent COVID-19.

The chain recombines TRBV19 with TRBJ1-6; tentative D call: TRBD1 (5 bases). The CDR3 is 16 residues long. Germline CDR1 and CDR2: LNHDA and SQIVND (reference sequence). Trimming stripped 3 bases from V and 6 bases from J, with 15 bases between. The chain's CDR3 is CASSMRSLGPNSPLHF. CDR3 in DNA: TGTGCCAGTAGTATGCGGTCCCTGGGGCCTAATTCACCCCTCCACTTT.

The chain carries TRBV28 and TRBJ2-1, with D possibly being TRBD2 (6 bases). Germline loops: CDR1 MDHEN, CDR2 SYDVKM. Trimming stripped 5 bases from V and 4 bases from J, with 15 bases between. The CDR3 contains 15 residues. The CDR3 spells CASSRRRVIYNEQFF. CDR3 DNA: TGTGCCAGCAGTCGAAGGAGGGTTATATACAATGAGCAGTTCTTC.

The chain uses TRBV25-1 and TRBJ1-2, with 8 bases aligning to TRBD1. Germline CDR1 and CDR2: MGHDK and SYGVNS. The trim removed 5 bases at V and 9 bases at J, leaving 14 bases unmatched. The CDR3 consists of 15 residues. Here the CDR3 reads CASSNTGGRSISYTF. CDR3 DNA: TGTGCCAGCAGTAACACAGGGGGTCGGTCTATTAGCTACACCTTC.

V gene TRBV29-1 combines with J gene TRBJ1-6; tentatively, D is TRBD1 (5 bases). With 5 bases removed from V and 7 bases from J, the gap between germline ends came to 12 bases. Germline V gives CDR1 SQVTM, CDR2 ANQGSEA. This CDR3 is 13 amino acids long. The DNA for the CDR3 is TGCAGCGTTAAACCAGGGATAAATTCACCCCTCCACTTT. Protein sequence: CSVKPGINSPLHF.

CDR3 region: CASSQEAGLSSLSYEQYF. For the CDR3, the DNA is TGTGCCAGCAGCCAAGAGGCAGGGCTTTCCAGCCTCTCCTACGAGCAGTACTTC. V usage is TRBV4-2 and J usage is TRBJ2-7; a possible D gene is TRBD1 (5 bases). The ends were cut back, 0 bases at V and 0 bases at J, with 18 bases in the middle. The CDR3 is 18 amino acids. Germline values: CDR1 LGHNA, CDR2 YNFKEQ.

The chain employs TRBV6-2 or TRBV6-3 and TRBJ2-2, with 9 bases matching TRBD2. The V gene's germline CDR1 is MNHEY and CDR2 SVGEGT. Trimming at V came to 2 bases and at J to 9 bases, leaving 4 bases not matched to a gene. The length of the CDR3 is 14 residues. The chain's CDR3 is CASSYAGGNRELFF. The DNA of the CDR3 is TGTGCCAGCAGTTACGCGGGGGGGAACAGGGAGCTGTTTTTT.

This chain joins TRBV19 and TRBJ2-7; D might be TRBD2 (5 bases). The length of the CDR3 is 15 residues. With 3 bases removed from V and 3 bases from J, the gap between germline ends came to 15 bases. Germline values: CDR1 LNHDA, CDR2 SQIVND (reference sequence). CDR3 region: CASSIHPDGNYEQYF. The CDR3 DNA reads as TGTGCCAGTAGTATCCACCCCGACGGGAACTACGAGCAGTACTTC.

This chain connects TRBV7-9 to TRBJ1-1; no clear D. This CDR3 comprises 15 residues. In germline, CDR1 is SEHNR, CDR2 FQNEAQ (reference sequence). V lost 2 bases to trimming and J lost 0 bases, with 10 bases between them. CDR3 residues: CASSLPLAVNTEAFF. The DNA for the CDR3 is TGTGCCAGCAGCTTACCTTTGGCCGTGAACACTGAAGCTTTCTTT.

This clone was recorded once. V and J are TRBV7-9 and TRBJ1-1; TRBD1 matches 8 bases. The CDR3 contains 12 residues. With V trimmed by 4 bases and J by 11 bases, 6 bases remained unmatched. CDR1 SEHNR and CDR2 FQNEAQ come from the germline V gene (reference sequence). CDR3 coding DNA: TGTGCCAGCAGCTCAAACAGGGGGTTGGCTTTCTTT. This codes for CASSSNRGLAFF.

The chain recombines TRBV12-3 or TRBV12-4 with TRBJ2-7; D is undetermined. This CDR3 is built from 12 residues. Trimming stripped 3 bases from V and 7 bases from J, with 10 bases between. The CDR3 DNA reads TGTGCCAGCAGTTTTGGGCTGATTGAGCAGTACTTC. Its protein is CASSFGLIEQYF.

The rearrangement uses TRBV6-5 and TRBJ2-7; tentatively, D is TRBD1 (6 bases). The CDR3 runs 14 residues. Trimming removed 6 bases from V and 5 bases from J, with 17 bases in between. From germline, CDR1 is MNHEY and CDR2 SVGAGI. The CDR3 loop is CASRIGQNRDEQYF. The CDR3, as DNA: TGTGCCAGCAGGATAGGACAGAACCGGGACGAGCAGTACTTC.

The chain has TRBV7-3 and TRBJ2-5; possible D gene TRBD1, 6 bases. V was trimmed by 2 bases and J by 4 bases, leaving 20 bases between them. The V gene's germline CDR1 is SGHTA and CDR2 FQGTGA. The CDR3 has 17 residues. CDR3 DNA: TGTGCCAGCAGCTTACACCTGGTGGGGGCGGTTGTAGAGACCCAGTACTTC. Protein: CASSLHLVGAVVETQYF.

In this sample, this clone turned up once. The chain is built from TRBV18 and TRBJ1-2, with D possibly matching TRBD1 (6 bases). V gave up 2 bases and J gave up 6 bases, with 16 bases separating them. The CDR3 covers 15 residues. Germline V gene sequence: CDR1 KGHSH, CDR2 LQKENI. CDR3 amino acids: CASSPGTSLGDGYTF. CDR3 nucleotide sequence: TGTGCCAGCTCACCAGGGACATCCCTCGGAGATGGCTACACCTTC.

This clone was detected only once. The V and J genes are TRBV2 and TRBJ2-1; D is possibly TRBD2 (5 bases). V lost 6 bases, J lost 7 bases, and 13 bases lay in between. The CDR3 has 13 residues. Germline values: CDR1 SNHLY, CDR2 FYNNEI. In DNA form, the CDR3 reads TGTGCCAGCAGCGGGGATGGGTTGAATGAGCAGTTCTTC. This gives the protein CASSGDGLNEQFF. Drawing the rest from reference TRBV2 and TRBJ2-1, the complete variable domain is EPEVTQTPSHQVTQMGQEVILRCVPISNHLYFYWYRQILGQKVEFLVSFYNNEISEKSEIFDDQFSVERPDGSNFTLKIRSTKLEDSAMYFCASSGDGLNEQFFGPGTRLTVL.

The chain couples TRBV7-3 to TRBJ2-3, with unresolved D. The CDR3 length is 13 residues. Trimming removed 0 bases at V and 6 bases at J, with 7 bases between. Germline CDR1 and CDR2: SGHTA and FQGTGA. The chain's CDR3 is CASSLTFSDTQYF. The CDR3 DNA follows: TGTGCCAGCAGCTTAACGTTCTCGGATACGCAGTATTTT.

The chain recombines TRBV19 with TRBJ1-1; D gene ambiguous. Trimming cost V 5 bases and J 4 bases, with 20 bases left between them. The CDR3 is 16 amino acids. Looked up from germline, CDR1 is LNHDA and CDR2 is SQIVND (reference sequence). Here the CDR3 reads CASSPRIVPRGTEAFF. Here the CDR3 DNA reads TGTGCCAGTAGTCCCCGGATCGTGCCCCGGGGCACTGAAGCTTTCTTT.

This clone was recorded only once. CDR3 residues: CASSNRGPYEQYF. The CDR3, as DNA: TGTGCCAGCAGCAACAGGGGCCCCTACGAGCAGTACTTC. The rearrangement joins TRBV2 to TRBJ2-7, with 7 bases lining up with TRBD1. With V trimmed by 6 bases and J by 2 bases, 4 bases remained unmatched. The CDR3 is made up of 13 amino acids. Germline V gene lookup returns CDR1 SNHLY and CDR2 FYNNEI.

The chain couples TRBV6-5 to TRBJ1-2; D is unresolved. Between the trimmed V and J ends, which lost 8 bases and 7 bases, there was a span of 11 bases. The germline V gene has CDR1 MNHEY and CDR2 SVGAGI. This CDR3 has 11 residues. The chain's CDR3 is CASGREGGYTF. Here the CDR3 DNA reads TGTGCCAGCGGTAGAGAGGGTGGCTACACCTTC.

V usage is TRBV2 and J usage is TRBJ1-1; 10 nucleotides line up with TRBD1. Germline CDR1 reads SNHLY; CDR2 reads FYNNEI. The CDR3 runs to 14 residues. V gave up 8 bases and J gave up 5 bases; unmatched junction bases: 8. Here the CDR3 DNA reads TGTGCCAGCTTACCGGGACAGGGGAATACTGAAGCTTTCTTT. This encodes CASLPGQGNTEAFF.

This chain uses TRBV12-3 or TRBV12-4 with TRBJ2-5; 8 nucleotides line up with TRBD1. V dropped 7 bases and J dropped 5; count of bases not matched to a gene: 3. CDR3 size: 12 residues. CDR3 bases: TGTGCCAGCAATACAGGGGGGGAGACCCAGTACTTC. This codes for CASNTGGETQYF.

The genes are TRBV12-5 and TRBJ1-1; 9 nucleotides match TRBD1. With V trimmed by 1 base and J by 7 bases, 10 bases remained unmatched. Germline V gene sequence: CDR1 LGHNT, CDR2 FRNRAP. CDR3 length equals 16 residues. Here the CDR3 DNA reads TGTGCTAGTGGTTTGGGACTTACAGGGGGCGAGGGTGAAGCTTTCTTT. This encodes CASGLGLTGGEGEAFF. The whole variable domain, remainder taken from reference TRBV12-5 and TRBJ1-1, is DARVTQTPRHKVTEMGQEVTMRCQPILGHNTVFWYRQTMMQGLELLAYFRNRAPLDDSGMPKDRFSAEMPDATLATLKIQPSEPRDSAVYFCASGLGLTGGEGEAFFGQGTRLTVV.

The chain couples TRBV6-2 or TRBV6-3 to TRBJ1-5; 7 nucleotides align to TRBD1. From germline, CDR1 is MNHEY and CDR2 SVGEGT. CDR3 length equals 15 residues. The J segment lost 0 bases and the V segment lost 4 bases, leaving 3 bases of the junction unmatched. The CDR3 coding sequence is TGTGCCAGCAGTTCCGGACAGGTTAGCAATCAGCCCCAGCATTTT. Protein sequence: CASSSGQVSNQPQHF.

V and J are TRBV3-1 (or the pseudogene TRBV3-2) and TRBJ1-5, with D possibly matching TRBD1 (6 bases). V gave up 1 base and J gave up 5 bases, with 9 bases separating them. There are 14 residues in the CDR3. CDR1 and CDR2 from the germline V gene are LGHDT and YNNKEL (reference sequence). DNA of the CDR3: TGTGCCAGCAGCCAAGGTTCAGGGGATCAGCCCCAGCATTTT. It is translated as CASSQGSGDQPQHF.

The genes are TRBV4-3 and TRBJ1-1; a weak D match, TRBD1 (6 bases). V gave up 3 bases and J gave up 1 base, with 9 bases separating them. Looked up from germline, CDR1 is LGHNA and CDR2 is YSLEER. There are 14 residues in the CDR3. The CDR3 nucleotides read TGCGCCAGCAGCCAGCCGGGACAGAACACTGAAGCTTTCTTT. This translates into CASSQPGQNTEAFF.

The CDR3 DNA sequence: TGTGCCAGCAGCCCCAGACGCGGGACAGTCGGGCAGTATTTT. It translates to CASSPRRGTVGQYF. The chain employs TRBV5-6 and TRBJ2-3; tentative D call: TRBD1 (7 bases). Trimming shortened V by 4 bases and J by 11 bases, and 20 bases separated the two germline ends. Germline CDR1 is SGHDT and CDR2 is YYEEEE. The CDR3 sequence is 14 residues long.

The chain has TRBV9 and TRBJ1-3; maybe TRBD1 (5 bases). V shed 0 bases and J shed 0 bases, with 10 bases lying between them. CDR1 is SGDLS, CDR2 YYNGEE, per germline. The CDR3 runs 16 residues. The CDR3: CASSVALGHSGNTIYF. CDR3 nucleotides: TGTGCCAGCAGCGTAGCCCTTGGACACTCTGGAAACACCATATATTTT.